This T cell receptor beta chain comes out of a study of CD8 T cells in ankylosing spondylitis. General observations from the study: Blood of patients with ankylosing spondylitis appeared to be characterized by a TCR beta motif of several highly homologous variants. Disease-linked clones reportedly showed significant enrichment in matched ankylosing spondylitis synovial fluid. Earlier literature documents some of the motif variants in reactive arthritis synovial fluid and blood.

This clonotype was counted many times. The antigen is unknown. TCR beta libraries were made by quantitative 5'-RACE with molecular barcodes. Using its own MiXCR run on the 5' RACE reads, TCRdb lists one record per CDR3 protein. The repertoire has around 180,000 distinct CDR3 sequences, 18% of them found once; the top ten carry about 4.3%. The specimen sequenced was blood, either unsorted or a sorted T cell fraction (not recorded which). This sequence originates from a male donor aged 5 to 29 with ankylosing spondylitis or in good health (not recorded which).

CDR3 sequence: CASSPTVGEWYEQYF. In DNA form, the CDR3 reads TGTGCCAGCAGCCCCACCGTGGGGGAATGGTACGAGCAGTACTTC. The rearrangement uses TRBV9 and TRBJ2-7; the D call may be TRBD1 or TRBD2 (5 bases each). The germline V and J ends were trimmed by 4 bases and 4 bases, with 18 bases remaining between them. The germline V gene encodes CDR1 SGDLS and CDR2 YYNGEE. The CDR3 is 15 residues long.